A single sample is the source of the 22 T cell receptor beta chains below, sequenced in a study of blood T cells in healthy people across ages. A second PCR, run for 7 to 11 cycles, used a sample-barcoded 5' primer plus a J-beta primer mix. From the 5' RACE reads, TCRdb called clonotypes with MiXCR, one entry per CDR3 protein. This sample has about 1.4 million distinct CDR3 sequences; roughly 60% occur once, and the top ten carry 6.7%. Sequencing was done on a sample of blood. The receptors come from a man aged 18 to 29 in good health.

Only a few counts were recorded for this clonotype. The V gene is TRBV20-1, the J gene TRBJ2-3, with D unresolved. V shed 5 bases and J shed 2 bases, with 11 bases lying between them. CDR3 length equals 13 residues. The germline CDR1 and CDR2 sequences are DFQATT and SNEGSKA (reference sequence). This CDR3 reads CSASRANTDTQYF. CDR3 DNA: TGCAGTGCTTCTCGGGCCAACACAGATACGCAGTATTTT.

The rearrangement uses TRBV13 and TRBJ2-5, with unresolved D. Germline CDR1 PRHDT, CDR2 FYEKMQ (reference sequence). V lost 2 bases and J lost 4, with 11 bases in between. The CDR3 sequence is 14 residues long. This CDR3 is CASSLFAPGETQYF. CDR3 bases: TGTGCCAGCAGCTTATTCGCCCCCGGAGAGACCCAGTACTTC.

The J gene is TRBJ2-1, the V gene TRBV11-2, with TRBD2 as a possible D gene (6 bases). Trimming removed 4 bases from V and 5 bases from J, with 18 bases in between. This CDR3 comprises 16 residues. Germline CDR1 and CDR2: SGHAT and FQNNGV. CDR3 coding DNA: TGTGCCAGCAGCTGGCCACAGCGGGCCGGAGACAATGAGCAGTTCTTC. The encoded protein is CASSWPQRAGDNEQFF.

The V gene is TRBV4-1, the J gene TRBJ2-1; D is unresolved. Trimming took off 1 base at V and 7 bases at J, with 14 bases between the two ends. In germline, CDR1 is MGHRA, CDR2 YSYEKL. There are 15 residues in the CDR3. The CDR3: CASSQAASGLNEQFF. The CDR3, as DNA: TGCGCCAGCAGCCAAGCGGCCAGTGGGCTAAATGAGCAGTTCTTC.

This clonotype was counted between two and nine times. This chain joins TRBV29-1 and TRBJ2-1; TRBD2 matches 11 bases. V dropped 5 bases and J dropped 3; count of bases not matched to a gene: 0. The CDR3 spans 13 residues. Looked up from germline, CDR1 is SQVTM and CDR2 is ANQGSEA. CDR3 residues: CSVLAGGYNEQFF. DNA for the CDR3: TGCAGCGTTCTAGCGGGGGGCTACAATGAGCAGTTCTTC.

The chain recombines TRBV18 with TRBJ2-7; TRBD1 might be the D (5 bases). Gene TRBJ2-5 matches the end of the DNA better, so the J call may be wrong. CDR3 length: 14 amino acids. Germline V gene lookup returns CDR1 KGHSH and CDR2 LQKENI. The CDR3 sequence is CASSPAGQGETQYF. The CDR3 DNA follows: TGTGCCAGCTCACCCGCCGGGCAGGGAGAGACCCAGTACTTC.

The V and J genes are TRBV28 and TRBJ1-2; D may be TRBD1 (6 bases). The germline CDR1 and CDR2 sequences are MDHEN and SYDVKM. Trimming pared 6 bases from V and 6 bases from J, leaving 20 bases between. This CDR3 spans 15 amino acids. The CDR3 here is CASRIGGAGKDGYTF. CDR3 nucleotides: TGTGCCAGCAGAATAGGGGGTGCTGGTAAGGATGGCTACACCTTC.

This chain connects TRBV29-1 to TRBJ2-1; maybe TRBD1 (6 bases). The CDR3 is 13 amino acids. The ends were cut back, 2 bases at V and 7 bases at J, with 12 bases in the middle. Germline V lookup: CDR1 SQVTM, CDR2 ANQGSEA. CDR3 residues: CSVERGSLNEQFF. CDR3 sequence (DNA): TGCAGCGTTGAAAGGGGGTCATTGAATGAGCAGTTCTTC.

The V gene is TRBV6-6, the J gene TRBJ2-5; the D is unclear. Looked up from germline, CDR1 is MNHNY and CDR2 is SVGAGI (reference sequence). Trimming pared 2 bases from V and 7 bases from J, leaving 11 bases between. CDR3 length: 13 residues. The CDR3 loop reads CASSYAFSGTQYF. CDR3 bases: TGTGCCAGCAGTTACGCCTTTTCGGGGACCCAGTACTTC.

V is TRBV28 and J is TRBJ1-6; D is possibly TRBD1 (5 bases). Trimming pared 5 bases from V and 10 bases from J, leaving 18 bases between. Per germline, CDR1 MDHEN and CDR2 SYDVKM. The CDR3 loop spans 15 amino acids. The CDR3 DNA is TGTGCCAGCAGTAACCACAGGAGAAGTGGATCACCCCTCCACTTT. This gives the protein CASSNHRRSGSPLHF.

V is TRBV20-1 and J is TRBJ2-7; TRBD2 matches 9 bases. Per germline, CDR1 DFQATT and CDR2 SNEGSKA (reference sequence). J lost 3 bases, V lost 4 bases, and 10 bases had no gene match. The CDR3 is made up of 15 amino acids. The CDR3: CSAKNLAGWVYEQYF. The CDR3 region has the DNA TGCAGTGCTAAAAATCTAGCGGGATGGGTCTACGAGCAGTACTTC.

This clonotype turned up a few times. The rearrangement joins TRBV30 to TRBJ1-2; D not resolved. The ends were cut back, 7 bases at V and 3 bases at J, with 15 bases in the middle. CDR3 length: 13 amino acids. Looked up from germline, CDR1 is GTSNPN and CDR2 is SVGIG (reference sequence). CDR3 in DNA: TGTGCCTCCGACCCCACAATGGACTATGGCTACACCTTC. Encoded protein: CASDPTMDYGYTF. The full variable domain, with the rest looked up from reference TRBV30 and TRBJ1-2, is SQTIHQWPATLVQPVGSPLSLECTVEGTSNPNLYWYRQAAGRGLQLLFYSVGIGQISSEVPQNLSASRPQDRQFILSSKKLLLSDSGFYLCASDPTMDYGYTFGSGTRLTVV.

This chain links TRBV7-6 with TRBJ2-1; a weak D match, TRBD1 (6 bases). The CDR3 has 19 residues. In germline, CDR1 is SGHVS, CDR2 FNYEAQ. V shed 5 bases and J shed 8 bases, with 31 bases lying between them. The CDR3 sequence: CASSVYRVEGNLPTDEQFF. CDR3 nucleotides: TGTGCCAGCAGCGTCTACAGGGTTGAAGGGAATTTACCTACGGATGAGCAGTTCTTC.

The chain couples TRBV6-2 or TRBV6-3 to TRBJ2-1; perhaps TRBD2 as D (6 bases). Trimming pared 2 bases from V and 10 bases from J, leaving 15 bases between. Germline V lookup: CDR1 MNHEY, CDR2 SVGEGT. This CDR3 has 14 amino acids. The CDR3 sequence is CASSYPLASGEQFF. The CDR3 bases are TGTGCCAGCAGTTACCCACTAGCCTCGGGGGAGCAGTTCTTC.

This clonotype appeared a few times. CDR3 nucleotides: TGTGCCAGCAGCCAAGTTTCAGCATCTACCAGCTCTGGGGCCAACGTCCTGACTTTC. Translated: CASSQVSASTSSGANVLTF. The chain links TRBV4-2 to TRBJ2-6; D is unclear. Trimming stripped 1 base from V and 0 bases from J, with 16 bases between. The CDR3 sequence is 19 residues long. In germline, CDR1 is LGHNA, CDR2 YNFKEQ.

The chain couples TRBV30 to TRBJ1-2; D remains unclear. CDR3 length equals 14 residues. Germline CDR1 reads GTSNPN; CDR2 reads SVGIG (reference sequence). V was trimmed by 4 bases and J by 1 base, leaving 13 bases between them. CDR3 sequence (DNA): TGTGCCTGGACCCCGGCGGGTTTTAACTATGGCTACACCTTC. As protein: CAWTPAGFNYGYTF.

This rearrangement joins TRBV21-1 to TRBJ2-1; the DNA was not used to check the table's D call, TRBD1. TRBV21-1 has pseudogene status. The CDR3 is 14 residues long. The CDR3 DNA sequence: TGTGCCAGTGGGGGTTTCCGGAACTACAATGAGCAGTTCTTC. Protein product: CASGGFRNYNEQFF.

The chain combines TRBV27 with TRBJ2-6; no clear D. This CDR3 is 16 amino acids long. The ends were cut back, 5 bases at V and 1 base at J, with 12 bases in the middle. Germline V gene data show CDR1 as MNHEY and CDR2 as SMNVEV (reference sequence). DNA of the CDR3: TGTGCCAGCAGTCGAGCCTACACTTCTGGGGCCAACGTCCTGACTTTC. Amino acid sequence: CASSRAYTSGANVLTF.

The rearrangement uses TRBV25-1 and TRBJ2-1, with 9 bases matching TRBD1. Germline CDR1 and CDR2: MGHDK and SYGVNS. CDR3 length equals 17 residues. V trimming: 3 bases; J trimming: 5 bases; junction bases outside the gene matches: 11. The CDR3 DNA is TGTGCCAGCAGTGAGGAACTAGGAGACAGGGGGGACAATGAGCAGTTCTTC. Protein product: CASSEELGDRGDNEQFF.

The chain combines TRBV10-3 with TRBJ2-1; 10 bases line up with TRBD1. Trimming at V came to 4 bases and at J to 9 bases, leaving 9 bases not matched to a gene. Germline V gives CDR1 ENHRY, CDR2 SYGVKD. The CDR3 totals 15 residues. The CDR3 DNA reads as TGTGCCATCAGTGGGGGACAGGGGTACATAAGTGAGCAGTTCTTC. It specifies CAISGGQGYISEQFF.

The genes are TRBV12-3 or TRBV12-4 and TRBJ2-7; 8 bases match TRBD2. Unmatched junction bases numbered 10, after V lost 4 bases and J lost 2 bases. The CDR3 contains 16 residues. CDR3 residues: CASSWGMVAGTYEQYF. The CDR3, as DNA: TGTGCCAGCAGTTGGGGGATGGTAGCGGGAACCTACGAGCAGTACTTC.

V and J are TRBV20-1 and TRBJ2-5, with D perhaps TRBD2 (5 bases). V dropped 1 base and J dropped 3 bases, with 18 bases sitting between them. The CDR3 consists of 16 residues. The germline V gene encodes CDR1 DFQATT and CDR2 SNEGSKA (reference sequence). The CDR3 DNA is TGCAGTGCTAGAGTGGGCCACGGCCTCGGGGAAGAGACCCAGTACTTC. The encoded protein is CSARVGHGLGEETQYF.